These 26 T cell receptor beta chains share one sample of origin, sequenced in a study of T cell repertoires in cytomegalovirus infection. TCRdb called the reads again in MiXCR, with one record for every CDR3 protein. The table includes 310,000 or so distinct CDR3 sequences, about a quarter detected once. Sequencing was carried out using PBMCs. The receptors stem from a human donor in good health (CMV status not recorded). Some clones in this sample may be carry-over from other donors' samples.

The chain couples TRBV7-8 to TRBJ1-5; D call uncertain. Germline values: CDR1 SGHVS, CDR2 FQNEAQ. The CDR3 has 15 amino acids. Trimming took off 2 bases at V and 0 bases at J, with 8 bases between the two ends. This CDR3 reads CASSLFTVSNQPQHF. The CDR3 DNA follows: TGTGCCAGCAGCTTATTTACAGTTAGCAATCAGCCCCAGCATTTT.

This clonotype came up many times. The chain links TRBV7-2 to TRBJ1-5; D is unclear. The CDR3 is 15 residues long. Germline CDR1 and CDR2: SGHTA and FQGNSA. V dropped 1 base and J dropped 2 bases, with 9 bases sitting between them. For the CDR3, the DNA is TGTGCCAGCAGCTTAGACAGTGGAGGCAATCAGCCCCAGCATTTT. Translated, it gives CASSLDSGGNQPQHF.

This clonotype has more than one count but fewer than ten. V gene TRBV10-1 combines with J gene TRBJ2-7; D uncertain. CDR1 and CDR2 from the germline V gene are WNHNN and SYGVQD (reference sequence). The CDR3 sequence is 14 residues long. The V end was cut by 0 bases, the J end by 6 bases, with 12 bases between. The CDR3 is CASSESEYRAEQYF. CDR3 nucleotides: TGCGCCAGCAGTGAGTCGGAATATAGGGCCGAGCAGTACTTC.

This sequence joins TRBV5-4 and TRBJ2-2, with 11 nucleotides matching TRBD2. The CDR3 consists of 16 residues. Trimming removed 4 bases from V and 1 base from J; junction bases left unmatched: 3. Germline values: CDR1 SGHNT, CDR2 YYREEE (reference sequence). The CDR3 nucleotides are TGTGCCAGCAGCCCCGGGACTAGCGGGAACACCGGGGAGCTGTTTTTT. Its translation is CASSPGTSGNTGELFF.

Points on this clonotype: Germline is not matched at one junction end, which may reflect a read error. The chain has TRBV7-9 and TRBJ2-2, with D perhaps assigned TRBD1 or TRBD2 (5 bases each). This CDR3 has 15 amino acids. CDR1 and CDR2 from the germline V gene are SEHNR and FQNEAQ (reference sequence). CDR3 loop: CASSDRDANTGELFF. CDR3 DNA: TGTGCCAGCAGCGACCGGGACGCAAACACAGGGGAGCTGTTTTTT. The full variable domain, completed using reference TRBV7-9 and TRBJ2-2, is DTGVSQNPRHKITKRGQNVTFRCDPISEHNRLYWYRQTLGQGPEFLTYFQNEAQLEKSRLLSDRFSAERPKGSFSTLEIQRTEQGDSAMYLCASSDRDANTGELFFGEGSRLTVL.

V usage is TRBV10-3 and J usage is TRBJ1-6; D not resolved. CDR3 length: 15 residues. Germline V gene lookup returns CDR1 ENHRY and CDR2 SYGVKD. With 3 bases removed from V and 7 bases from J, the gap between germline ends came to 13 bases. The DNA of the CDR3 is TGTGCCATCAGTGACTCTGCAGTCGGCAATTCACCCCTCCACTTT. Translating gives CAISDSAVGNSPLHF.

This clonotype came up a few times. The chain joins TRBV5-4 to TRBJ1-5; TRBD1 is a possible D gene (6 bases). V was shortened by 3 bases and J by 7 bases, with 20 bases between the two germline ends. The germline V gene has CDR1 SGHNT and CDR2 YYREEE (reference sequence). This CDR3 has 16 amino acids. The CDR3 loop is CASSSLPGGAGQPQHF. CDR3 in DNA: TGTGCCAGCAGCTCATTACCGGGGGGGGCTGGGCAGCCCCAGCATTTT.

This clonotype has a handful of counts. The CDR3 DNA reads TGTGCCATCAGTGAGTCCGGAAACAATGAGCAGTTCTTC. Its protein product is CAISESGNNEQFF. V gene TRBV10-3 combines with J gene TRBJ2-1; no clear D gene. The length of the CDR3 is 13 residues. Trimming took off 0 bases at V and 5 bases at J, with 5 bases between the two ends. CDR1 and CDR2 (germline): ENHRY, SYGVKD.

This clonotype was seen many times. This rearrangement joins TRBV7-2 to TRBJ2-7; 8 bases agree with TRBD1. The CDR3 sequence is 14 residues long. V shed 5 bases, J shed 0 bases, and the junction held 3 bases outside the gene matches. Germline V gives CDR1 SGHTA, CDR2 FQGNSA. In DNA form, the CDR3 reads TGTGCCAGCAGCCTGGGACAGGCCTCCTACGAGCAGTACTTC. Its translation is CASSLGQASYEQYF.

This clonotype has a handful of counts. The chain links TRBV20-1 to TRBJ2-6; perhaps D is TRBD1 or TRBD2 (5 bases each). V shed 7 bases and J shed 2 bases, with 12 bases lying between them. This CDR3 is 14 amino acids long. Looked up from germline, CDR1 is DFQATT and CDR2 is SNEGSKA (reference sequence). CDR3 protein: CSVGAGTGANVLTF. The CDR3 nucleotides read TGCAGTGTAGGGGCCGGGACTGGGGCCAACGTCCTGACTTTC.

This clonotype was counted a few times. The gene calls are TRBV7-2 and TRBJ1-5; 8 nucleotides match TRBD1. Germline lookup yields CDR1 SGHTA and CDR2 FQGNSA. Losses at the gene ends were 1 base for V and 4 bases for J; bases not matched to a gene: 12. CDR3 size: 18 residues. The DNA of the CDR3 is TGTGCCAGCAGCTTAGAACCTGGAGGGACAGGAAATAATCAGCCCCAGCATTTT. It codes for CASSLEPGGTGNNQPQHF. Full variable domain (outside the CDR3, taken from reference TRBV7-2 and TRBJ1-5): GAGVSQSPSNKVTEKGKDVELRCDPISGHTALYWYRQSLGQGLEFLIYFQGNSAPDKSGLPSDRFSAERTGGSVSTLTIQRTQQEDSAVYLCASSLEPGGTGNNQPQHFGDGTRLSIL.

In its sample, this clonotype was seen a few times. The gene calls are TRBV28 and TRBJ2-7; D not certain. From germline, CDR1 is MDHEN and CDR2 SYDVKM. The CDR3 has 15 residues. V shed 6 bases and J shed 3 bases, with 18 bases lying between them. The CDR3 is CASSPITHNLYEQYF. The CDR3 region has the DNA TGTGCCAGCAGCCCAATAACACACAACCTCTACGAGCAGTACTTC.

Only a few counts were recorded for this clonotype. The chain combines TRBV29-1 with TRBJ1-4; possible D gene TRBD1, 5 bases. This CDR3 contains 13 residues. Deletions cut 3 bases from V and 4 bases from J, with 9 bases between. Germline loops: CDR1 SQVTM, CDR2 ANQGSEA. The CDR3 reads CSVEGRDNEKLFF. CDR3 in DNA: TGCAGCGTTGAGGGGCGGGATAATGAAAAACTGTTTTTT.

The V and J genes are TRBV30 and TRBJ1-5; D not certain. Germline assignment: CDR1 GTSNPN and CDR2 SVGIG (reference sequence). The CDR3 loop spans 14 amino acids. V lost 0 bases to trimming and J lost 5 bases, with 11 bases between them. CDR3 nucleotides: TGTGCCTGGAGTGTCATGGGATTGGATCAGCCCCAGCATTTT. The encoded protein is CAWSVMGLDQPQHF.

This sequence joins TRBV28 and TRBJ1-6; D ambiguous. The length of the CDR3 is 11 residues. V lost 6 bases and J 8 bases, leaving 5 bases between the germline ends. Germline CDR1 MDHEN, CDR2 SYDVKM. DNA for the CDR3: TGTGCCAGCAGCGGAGATTCACCCCTCCACTTT. Its translation is CASSGDSPLHF.

The V gene is TRBV6-2 or TRBV6-3, the J gene TRBJ2-3, with TRBD2 matching over 7 bases. Germline CDR1 reads MNHEY; CDR2 reads SVGEGT. This CDR3 is built from 15 residues. The V segment lost 0 bases and the J segment 6 bases; nucleotides outside the gene matches: 6. CDR3 amino acids: CASSYSAGRADTQYF. In DNA, the CDR3 is TGTGCCAGCAGTTACTCGGCAGGGAGGGCCGATACGCAGTATTTT.

This clonotype was observed a few times. The J gene is TRBJ2-7, the V gene TRBV4-3; 8 positions agree with TRBD2. The CDR3 covers 13 residues. Germline assignment: CDR1 LGHNA and CDR2 YSLEER. J was trimmed by 6 bases and V by 1 base; bases with no gene match: 2. The CDR3 here is CASSQVAGSEQYF. The CDR3 region has the DNA TGCGCCAGCAGCCAAGTAGCGGGGTCCGAGCAGTACTTC.

The rearrangement links TRBV20-1 to TRBJ2-7, with 7 nucleotides matching TRBD2. CDR1 and CDR2 (germline): DFQATT, SNEGSKA (reference sequence). CDR3 length: 12 residues. V was pared by 7 bases and J by 7 bases, with 10 bases of the junction left unmatched. The CDR3 DNA sequence: TGCAGTGGGAGAGGCGGGAGTGGGGAGCAGTACTTC. Residues: CSGRGGSGEQYF.

V and J are TRBV7-2 and TRBJ2-1, with D possibly called TRBD1 or TRBD2 (7 bases each). Germline CDR1 reads SGHTA; CDR2 reads FQGNSA. This CDR3 comprises 13 residues. The V end lost 5 bases, the J end lost 9 bases, and 14 bases lay between the germline ends. Here the CDR3 DNA reads TGTGCCAGCAGCCCCAGGGGGAGGGGTGAGCAGTTCTTC. It codes for CASSPRGRGEQFF.

V is TRBV14 and J is TRBJ2-5; D is undetermined. CDR1 is SGHDN, CDR2 FVKESK, per germline. This CDR3 has 13 amino acids. Trimming removed 4 bases from V and 5 bases from J, with 11 bases in between. The CDR3 nucleotides read TGTGCCAGCAGCCTGCAACAATACGAGACCCAGTACTTC. Its protein is CASSLQQYETQYF.

This chain joins TRBV5-4 and TRBJ2-3; a possible D gene is TRBD2 (6 bases). V was trimmed by 6 bases and J by 6 bases, leaving 17 bases between them. This CDR3 region has 14 residues. Germline lookup yields CDR1 SGHNT and CDR2 YYREEE (reference sequence). For the CDR3, the DNA is TGTGCCAGCACCCTAGCCGGAGGGATCGATACGCAGTATTTT. This gives the protein CASTLAGGIDTQYF.

The CDR3 loop reads CASSEGLRRNTEAFF. The DNA for the CDR3 is TGTGCCAGCAGTGAGGGCTTACGACGGAACACTGAAGCTTTCTTT. The rearrangement joins TRBV2 to TRBJ1-1; D call uncertain. V was shortened by 3 bases and J by 1 base, with 12 bases between the two germline ends. The CDR3 extends over 15 amino acids. CDR1 is SNHLY, CDR2 FYNNEI, per germline.

This chain uses TRBV20-1 with TRBJ2-3; D is perhaps TRBD1 or TRBD2 (5 bases each). Trimming shortened V by 5 bases and J by 0 bases, and 12 bases separated the two germline ends. The CDR3 is 14 residues long. The germline gives CDR1 DFQATT, CDR2 SNEGSKA (reference sequence). The CDR3 nucleotides are TGCAGTGCTCAGAGGGGCGGGAGCACAGATACGCAGTATTTT. It encodes CSAQRGGSTDTQYF.

The chain carries TRBV14 and TRBJ1-6; no clear D. The CDR3 totals 13 residues. Germline V lookup: CDR1 SGHDN, CDR2 FVKESK. Between the trimmed V and J ends, which lost 1 base and 8 bases, there was a span of 6 bases. In nucleotides, the CDR3 is TGTGCCAGCAGCCAAGGACAATATTCACCCCTCCACTTT. It codes for CASSQGQYSPLHF.

This clonotype has at least ten counts. This chain uses TRBV7-3 with TRBJ1-2, with 7 bases that match TRBD1. CDR1 is SGHTA and CDR2 is FQGTGA in the germline V gene. V was pared by 1 base and J by 8 bases, with 16 bases of the junction left unmatched. The CDR3 sequence is 17 residues long. CDR3 protein: CASSLRPQGEEGDGYTF. The DNA for the CDR3 is TGTGCCAGCAGCTTAAGACCGCAGGGGGAGGAGGGGGACGGCTACACCTTC.

This clonotype showed up many times. The DNA of the CDR3 is TGTGCCAGCAGCTTATTTAGGGACGGAGGGTACGAGCAGTACTTC. Residues: CASSLFRDGGYEQYF. This chain joins TRBV7-2 and TRBJ2-7; D is possibly TRBD2 (6 bases). V lost 2 bases and J lost 4, with 15 bases in between. This CDR3 contains 15 residues. Per germline, CDR1 SGHTA and CDR2 FQGNSA. The full variable domain, in which reference TRBV7-2 and TRBJ2-7 provide the parts outside the CDR3, is GAGVSQSPSNKVTEKGKDVELRCDPISGHTALYWYRQSLGQGLEFLIYFQGNSAPDKSGLPSDRFSAERTGGSVSTLTIQRTQQEDSAVYLCASSLFRDGGYEQYFGPGTRLTVT.